This passage covers 18 T cell receptor beta chains from one sample sequenced in a study of blood T cell repertoires in COVID-19. Method: immunoSEQ multiplex PCR; TCRdb's copy keeps in-frame clones and lacks some. The repertoire holds 200,000 to 300,000 clones, roughly 86% seen once, with approximately 2.4% in the top ten. Sequencing was carried out using PBMCs or T cells enriched from blood (not recorded which). The receptors originated from a young woman who had recovered from COVID-19.

V and J are TRBV11-2 and TRBJ2-5; D is possibly TRBD2 (6 bases). CDR3 length: 12 residues. The ends were cut back, 5 bases at V and 5 bases at J, with 9 bases in the middle. Germline V gene sequence: CDR1 SGHAT, CDR2 FQNNGV. The CDR3 nucleotides read TGTGCCAGCAGCGTCGGAGGGGAGACCCAGTACTTC. This encodes CASSVGGETQYF. Using reference TRBV11-2 and TRBJ2-5 for the parts outside the CDR3, the full variable domain is EAGVAQSPRYKIIEKRQSVAFWCNPISGHATLYWYQQILGQGPKLLIQFQNNGVVDDSQLPKDRFSAERLKGVDSTLKIQPAKLEDSAVYLCASSVGGETQYFGPGTRLLVL.

This chain uses TRBV6-5 with TRBJ2-2; 8 bases map to TRBD2. The J segment lost 6 bases and the V segment lost 6 bases, leaving 6 bases of the junction unmatched. CDR1 and CDR2 (germline): MNHEY, SVGAGI. This CDR3 has 14 residues. CDR3 sequence reads: CASSRTSWAGELFF. CDR3 in DNA: TGTGCCAGCAGCCGGACTAGCTGGGCCGGGGAGCTGTTTTTT.

This chain connects TRBV6-5 to TRBJ1-2; TRBD1 aligns across 7 bases. V dropped 5 bases and J dropped 1; count of bases not matched to a gene: 7. The CDR3 contains 15 residues. Germline values: CDR1 MNHEY, CDR2 SVGAGI. The CDR3, as DNA: TGTGCCAGCAGTAGAGGGACAGACTATAACTATGGCTACACCTTC. Protein: CASSRGTDYNYGYTF.

The chain carries TRBV3-1 (or the pseudogene TRBV3-2) and TRBJ1-4, with 7 bases matching TRBD1. Per germline, CDR1 LGHDT and CDR2 YNNKEL (reference sequence). The CDR3 runs 14 residues. V shed 5 bases and J 5 bases; nucleotides not matched to a gene: 5. CDR3 sequence reads: CASSTGAGNEKLFF. CDR3 nucleotide sequence: TGTGCCAGCAGCACAGGGGCAGGGAATGAAAAACTGTTTTTT.

The J gene is TRBJ2-7, the V gene TRBV27; D unclear. The germline V gene has CDR1 MNHEY and CDR2 SMNVEV (reference sequence). This CDR3 comprises 13 residues. The V and J ends lost 5 bases and 0 bases respectively, with 8 bases between them. CDR3 in amino acids: CASSLRNSYEQYF. The CDR3 DNA reads as TGTGCCAGCAGTCTGAGGAACTCCTACGAGCAGTACTTC.

The chain is built from TRBV7-8 and TRBJ2-3, with D tentatively TRBD2 (5 bases). V lost 3 bases and J 3 bases, leaving 7 bases between the germline ends. The germline CDR1 and CDR2 sequences are SGHVS and FQNEAQ. This CDR3 has 13 residues. CDR3 residues: CASSFGLTDTQYF. The CDR3 coding sequence is TGTGCCAGCAGCTTCGGACTTACAGATACGCAGTATTTT.

This CDR3 is CAIDSDSGANVLTF. DNA for the CDR3: TGTGCCATTGACAGCGACTCTGGGGCCAACGTCCTGACTTTC. The chain has TRBV10-3 and TRBJ2-6; the D gene is possibly TRBD1 (5 bases). Trimming took off 9 bases at V and 0 bases at J, with 9 bases between the two ends. CDR3 size: 14 residues. Germline V gene data show CDR1 as ENHRY and CDR2 as SYGVKD.

The rearrangement joins TRBV4-1 to TRBJ2-1; the D gene is possibly TRBD1 (5 bases). V was clipped by 5 bases and J by 8 bases, with 10 bases between them. The germline CDR1 and CDR2 sequences are MGHRA and YSYEKL. This CDR3 region has 12 residues. The DNA for the CDR3 is TGCGCCAGCAGCGGAAGGGGTTATGAGCAGTTCTTC. Protein sequence: CASSGRGYEQFF.

CDR3 coding DNA: TGTGCCACCCAGGGGCTAGTAGGAGTCGCAGGGACCCAGTACTTC. This codes for CATQGLVGVAGTQYF. The chain has TRBV2 and TRBJ2-5; maybe TRBD1 (6 bases). The V gene lost 10 bases and the J gene lost 7 bases, with 25 bases spanning the gap. The CDR3 is 15 residues long. Germline V lookup: CDR1 SNHLY, CDR2 FYNNEI.

The chain has TRBV25-1 and TRBJ2-7; D perhaps matches TRBD1 (6 bases). Germline values: CDR1 MGHDK, CDR2 SYGVNS. V was pared by 3 bases and J by 5 bases, with 14 bases between. The CDR3 spans 14 residues. CDR3 nucleotide sequence: TGTGCCAGCAGTGAGGACAGCGGCCGCCACGAGCAGTACTTC. Translating it yields CASSEDSGRHEQYF.

The rearrangement joins TRBV10-1 to TRBJ1-5; TRBD1 might be the D (6 bases). V lost 6 bases and J lost 7, with 13 bases in between. The germline gives CDR1 WNHNN, CDR2 SYGVQD (reference sequence). The CDR3 is 13 amino acids. The CDR3 sequence is CASRPGQYQPQHF. CDR3 nucleotides: TGCGCCAGCAGACCGGGACAATACCAGCCCCAGCATTTT.

The chain uses TRBV12-3 or TRBV12-4 and TRBJ2-7; weak D call: TRBD1 (5 bases). The V end lost 5 bases, the J end lost 10 bases, and 18 bases lay between the germline ends. The CDR3 has 13 amino acids. CDR3 nucleotides: TGTGCCAGCAGTCTGGTTCAGGGATTTGAACAGTACTTC. Residues: CASSLVQGFEQYF.

The gene calls are TRBV9 and TRBJ1-1; possible D gene TRBD1, 5 bases. The V gene's germline CDR1 is SGDLS and CDR2 YYNGEE. The CDR3 consists of 15 residues. Deletions cut 0 bases from V and 3 bases from J, with 12 bases between. For the CDR3, the DNA is TGTGCCAGCAGCGTAGGTGCGGGGCGCGACACTGAAGCTTTCTTT. Translation: CASSVGAGRDTEAFF.

This clone was seen once. This CDR3 is CASSPRDRVLPGTDTQYF. As DNA, the CDR3 is TGTGCCAGCAGCCCCAGGGACAGGGTCCTTCCTGGCACAGATACGCAGTATTTT. This sequence joins TRBV5-6 and TRBJ2-3; 9 nucleotides align to TRBD1. V shed 4 bases, J shed 1 base, and the junction held 13 bases outside the gene matches. Germline V gives CDR1 SGHDT, CDR2 YYEEEE. CDR3 length: 18 amino acids.

There are a few counts of this clone. No DNA is shown, since the ends of the CDR3 on it are uncertain; the CDR3 is the one TCRdb lists. This chain connects TRBV21-1 to TRBJ1-6; TRBD1, the table's D call, lacks a check against the DNA. TRBV21-1 corresponds to a pseudogene. The CDR3 length is 17 residues, termini included. This CDR3 is CASSKVGQGARNSPLHF.

The J gene is TRBJ1-5, the V gene TRBV18; TRBD1 is a possible D gene (5 bases). This CDR3 contains 13 residues. The germline V gene has CDR1 KGHSH and CDR2 LQKENI. The germline V and J ends were trimmed by 4 bases and 9 bases, with 13 bases remaining between them. The CDR3 here is CASSRGAAGPQHF. The CDR3 DNA is TGTGCCAGCTCACGCGGGGCTGCGGGGCCCCAGCATTTT.

J is TRBJ1-2 and V is TRBV2; 7 nucleotides align to TRBD1. This CDR3 spans 12 amino acids. Germline loops: CDR1 SNHLY, CDR2 FYNNEI. V was pared by 4 bases and J by 7 bases, with 3 bases of the junction left unmatched. CDR3 sequence (DNA): TGTGCCAGCAGTGGGTCAGGGGGTGGCTACACCTTC. This encodes CASSGSGGGYTF.

This clone turned up a few times. The chain has TRBV10-3 and TRBJ2-7; 12 nucleotides match TRBD2. Germline V gives CDR1 ENHRY, CDR2 SYGVKD. CDR3 length equals 15 residues. V was pared by 6 bases and J by 3 bases, with 6 bases of the junction left unmatched. The CDR3 reads CAISWTSGANYEQYF. CDR3 coding DNA: TGTGCCATCAGCTGGACTAGCGGGGCAAACTACGAGCAGTACTTC.